The subject of this entry is one T cell receptor (beta chain). There are 15 residues in the CDR3. The germline V gene has CDR1 SGHNT and CDR2 YYREEE (reference sequence). Trimming took off 3 bases at V and 1 base at J, with 13 bases between the two ends. This entry is derived from a study of T-cell memory formation after mild COVID-19. A single record per CDR3 protein comes from TCRdb applying MiXCR to the 5' RACE reads. The sample includes a few hundred thousand distinct CDR3 sequences, around 28% seen only once; the top ten take 13%. This TCR was recovered from an adult woman who had mild COVID-19 (a few samples of this study predate the infection). Cell type and time point are not known. The chain has TRBV5-4 and TRBJ2-5, with a weak D call TRBD2 (7 bases). Sequences were obtained from PBMCs or a T cell subset sorted from them (not recorded which). In nucleotides, the CDR3 is TGTGCCAGCAGCTGGACGGCGGGGGCCCAAGAGACCCAGTACTTC. Its translation is CASSWTAGAQETQYF.